The 10 T cell receptor beta chains given below trace back to one sample, sequenced in a study of T cells in Graves' hyperthyroidism and ophthalmopathy. Amplification targeted TCR beta CDR3 regions from RNA transcripts. TCR CDR3 regions were first amplified by RT-PCR with HTBI primers. TCRdb recomputed calls from the multiplex PCR reads with MiXCR, one row per CDR3 protein. Of about 770,000 distinct CDR3 sequences in the sample, 18% were seen once. Sequencing used blood. These receptors were collected from a woman in her 50s with Graves' hyperthyroidism that later progressed to Graves' ophthalmopathy.

The chain recombines TRBV12-3 or TRBV12-4 with TRBJ2-1; D is unresolved. Trimming left V 2 bases short and J 3 bases short, with 14 bases between. The CDR3 spans 16 residues. The CDR3 reads CASSLMNRENYNEQFF. The DNA for the CDR3 is TGTGCCAGCAGTTTAATGAACAGAGAGAACTACAATGAGCAGTTCTTC.

The chain employs TRBV6-1 and TRBJ1-2, with D possibly being TRBD1 (5 bases). The CDR3 is 15 amino acids. V lost 6 bases, J lost 0 bases, and 14 bases lay in between. The germline V gene encodes CDR1 MNHNS and CDR2 SASEGT. The chain's CDR3 is CASRGVAGANYGYTF. DNA of the CDR3: TGTGCCAGCAGGGGGGTGGCCGGAGCTAACTATGGCTACACCTTC.

This clonotype appeared a single time. V gene TRBV6-1 combines with J gene TRBJ2-7; possibly TRBD1 or TRBD2 for D (6 bases each). Trimming took off 6 bases at V and 6 bases at J, with 18 bases between the two ends. CDR3 length: 14 residues. In germline, CDR1 is MNHNS, CDR2 SASEGT. In DNA form, the CDR3 reads TGTGCCAGCAGCCAGTCCGGGGGCGGTAGCGAGCAGTACTTC. Its translation is CASSQSGGGSEQYF.

The chain recombines TRBV3-1 with TRBJ2-5; no definite D call. The CDR3 is 15 residues long. The V gene's germline CDR1 is LGHDT and CDR2 YNNKEL (reference sequence). The germline V and J ends were trimmed by 0 bases and 7 bases, with 15 bases remaining between them. The CDR3 DNA reads TGTGCCAGCAGCCAAGAAGGCCTGGGATTCGTGACCCAGTACTTC. It translates to CASSQEGLGFVTQYF.

In this sample, this clonotype turned up many times. The V gene is TRBV12-3 or TRBV12-4, the J gene TRBJ2-3; D call uncertain. V was clipped by 5 bases and J by 0 bases, with 9 bases between them. The CDR3 totals 14 residues. CDR3 coding DNA: TGTGCCAGCAGTCGCCCTCACAGCACAGATACGCAGTATTTT. Translated, it gives CASSRPHSTDTQYF.

This clonotype was seen many times. The chain carries TRBV12-3 or TRBV12-4 and TRBJ1-5; 7 nucleotides line up with TRBD1. The CDR3 sequence is 13 residues long. Trimming removed 5 bases from V and 6 bases from J; junction bases left unmatched: 4. The CDR3 bases are TGTGCCAGCAGTCCGACAGGGACTCAGCCCCAGCATTTT. Translating it yields CASSPTGTQPQHF.

This clonotype came up a few times. This chain joins TRBV27 and TRBJ1-1; D may be TRBD1 (5 bases). The length of the CDR3 is 18 residues. The germline V gene has CDR1 MNHEY and CDR2 SMNVEV (reference sequence). V lost 1 base to trimming and J lost 0 bases, with 18 bases between them. Here the CDR3 reads CASSLFSGTGRVNTEAFF. The CDR3 nucleotides read TGTGCCAGCAGTTTATTTTCAGGCACCGGCAGGGTGAACACTGAAGCTTTCTTT.

This clonotype came up a few times. The gene calls are TRBV6-1 and TRBJ2-4; maybe TRBD2 (7 bases). V was cut by 7 bases and J by 8 bases, with 15 bases left in between. Germline V gene data show CDR1 as MNHNS and CDR2 as SASEGT. The CDR3 consists of 13 residues. The CDR3 here is CASTRGAEDIQYF. As DNA, the CDR3 is TGTGCCAGCACACGGGGGGCGGAGGACATTCAGTACTTC.

This clonotype turned up a few times. This sequence joins TRBV5-4 and TRBJ2-3, with D unclear. Germline CDR1 is SGHNT and CDR2 is YYREEE (reference sequence). Trimming removed 4 bases from V and 0 bases from J, with 9 bases in between. The CDR3 runs 14 residues. This CDR3 is CASSPQPSTDTQYF. CDR3 in DNA: TGTGCCAGCAGCCCCCAGCCTAGCACAGATACGCAGTATTTT.

The chain carries TRBV4-1 and TRBJ1-1, with a possible D match to TRBD1 (5 bases). The CDR3 loop spans 13 amino acids. Germline-derived CDR1 and CDR2 are MGHRA and YSYEKL. V dropped 1 base and J dropped 10 bases, with 13 bases sitting between them. CDR3 protein: CASSQGQWPRAFF. The CDR3, as DNA: TGCGCCAGCAGCCAAGGACAGTGGCCCCGAGCTTTCTTT.